Below are 4 T cell receptor beta chains sequenced from a single sample in a study of cytomegalovirus exposure and HLA in healthy donors. The PCR used 60 Vbeta and 13 Jbeta primers. Assay used: immunoSEQ multiplex PCR; TCRdb lists only in-frame clones, some missing. The sample has some 170,000 clones; around 79% are singletons. Source material: PBMCs. The receptors shown here come from a man aged 40-50 years in good health and CMV-seronegative.

The J gene is TRBJ2-5, the V gene TRBV10-3, with TRBD2 identical over 9 bases. V trimming: 7 bases; J trimming: 3 bases; junction bases outside the gene matches: 3. Germline V CDR1 and CDR2: ENHRY, SYGVKD. This CDR3 spans 13 amino acids. CDR3 amino acids: CAIKAGGEETQYF. The CDR3 DNA is TGTGCCATCAAGGCGGGAGGGGAAGAGACCCAGTACTTC.

This clone was counted a single time. The chain has TRBV30 and TRBJ1-5; D is perhaps TRBD1 (5 bases). The CDR3 loop spans 15 amino acids. Trimming left V 1 base short and J 2 bases short, with 12 bases between. In germline, CDR1 is GTSNPN, CDR2 SVGIG (reference sequence). In DNA, the CDR3 is TGTGCCTGGAGTGGACAGCGCCGGGGCAATCAGCCCCAGCATTTT. It encodes CAWSGQRRGNQPQHF. Together with reference TRBV30 and TRBJ1-5, the CDR3 gives the full variable domain: SQTIHQWPATLVQPVGSPLSLECTVEGTSNPNLYWYRQAAGRGLQLLFYSVGIGQISSEVPQNLSASRPQDRQFILSSKKLLLSDSGFYLCAWSGQRRGNQPQHFGDGTRLSIL.

CDR3 residues: CASSDGTRVNEKLFF. The CDR3, as DNA: TGTGCCAGCAGTGACGGGACAAGGGTGAATGAAAAACTGTTTTTT. This sequence joins TRBV25-1 and TRBJ1-4; D is possibly TRBD1 (6 bases). The germline V gene encodes CDR1 MGHDK and CDR2 SYGVNS. Trimming pared 3 bases from V and 5 bases from J, leaving 13 bases between. The CDR3 covers 15 residues.

The J gene is TRBJ2-3, the V gene TRBV15, with a weak D call TRBD2 (5 bases). Germline V lookup: CDR1 LNHNV, CDR2 YYDKDF (reference sequence). V lost 5 bases, J lost 2 bases, and 20 bases lay in between. CDR3 size: 17 residues. This chain's CDR3 is CATSSYPLASLTDTQYF. In DNA form, the CDR3 reads TGTGCCACCAGCTCCTATCCCCTAGCTAGCCTCACAGATACGCAGTATTTT. The variable domain in full, with the rest retrieved from reference TRBV15 and TRBJ2-3, is DAMVIQNPRYQVTQFGKPVTLSCSQTLNHNVMYWYQQKSSQAPKLLFHYYDKDFNNEADTPDNFQSRRPNTSFCFLDIRSPGLGDTAMYLCATSSYPLASLTDTQYFGPGTRLTVL.